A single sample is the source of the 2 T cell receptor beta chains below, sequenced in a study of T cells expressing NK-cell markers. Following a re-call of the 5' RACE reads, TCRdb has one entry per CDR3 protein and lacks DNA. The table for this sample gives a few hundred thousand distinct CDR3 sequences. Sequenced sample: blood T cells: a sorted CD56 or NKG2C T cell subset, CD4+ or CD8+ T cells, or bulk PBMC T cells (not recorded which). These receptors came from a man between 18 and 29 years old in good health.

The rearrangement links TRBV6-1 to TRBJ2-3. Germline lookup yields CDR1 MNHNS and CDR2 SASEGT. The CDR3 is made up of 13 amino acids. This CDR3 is CASIRIATDTQYF.

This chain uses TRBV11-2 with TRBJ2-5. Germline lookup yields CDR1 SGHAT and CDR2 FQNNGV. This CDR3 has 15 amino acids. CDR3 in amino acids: CASSLGSQGSETQYF.